Below are 24 T cell receptor beta chains sequenced from a single sample in a study of blood T cell repertoires in COVID-19. Measured with immunoSEQ multiplex PCR; TCRdb has only the in-frame clones, and not every one. The sample gives 150,000 to 200,000 clones, about 83% of which show up once; approximately 3.3% is in the top ten. The sample consisted of peripheral blood. The receptors stem from a man aged 18 to 35 with active or convalescent COVID-19.

The chain recombines TRBV30 with TRBJ1-2, with 11 bases lining up with TRBD1. The V gene's germline CDR1 is GTSNPN and CDR2 SVGIG (reference sequence). V trimming: 5 bases; J trimming: 7 bases; junction bases outside the gene matches: 3. CDR3 length: 12 residues. In nucleotides, the CDR3 is TGTGCCTGGGGACAGGGGGCGCTTGGCTACACCTTC. This encodes CAWGQGALGYTF.

This chain links TRBV27 with TRBJ1-2; 7 nucleotides match TRBD1. The CDR3 is made up of 14 amino acids. From germline, CDR1 is MNHEY and CDR2 SMNVEV (reference sequence). With 4 bases clipped from V and 2 bases from J, the junction kept 4 bases outside the gene matches. In DNA, the CDR3 is TGTGCCAGCAGTTCAGCAGGGGGAAACTATGGCTACACCTTC. Protein: CASSSAGGNYGYTF.

The chain recombines TRBV12-3 or TRBV12-4 with TRBJ1-3; D is uncertain. The CDR3 length is 11 residues. Trimming removed 3 bases at V and 7 bases at J, with 4 bases between. The CDR3 nucleotides are TGTGCCAGCAGTTTGGGCAACACCATATATTTT. Amino acid sequence: CASSLGNTIYF.

The CDR3 loop is CASSKQYTGELFF. CDR3 bases: TGTGCCAGCAGTAAACAGTACACCGGGGAGCTGTTTTTT. The chain combines TRBV28 with TRBJ2-2; D ambiguous. The CDR3 consists of 13 residues. The V gene's germline CDR1 is MDHEN and CDR2 SYDVKM. V lost 5 bases, J lost 3 bases, and 7 bases lay in between.

The V and J genes are TRBV3-1 (or the pseudogene TRBV3-2) and TRBJ1-4, with a weak D call TRBD1 (6 bases). The CDR3 sequence is 17 residues long. The germline V and J ends were trimmed by 2 bases and 8 bases, with 21 bases remaining between them. Germline V lookup: CDR1 LGHDT, CDR2 YNNKEL (reference sequence). The CDR3 DNA reads as TGTGCCAGCAGCCAATATCAGGATGGGGGGGCAGGAGAAAAACTGTTTTTT. This sequence encodes CASSQYQDGGAGEKLFF.

The gene calls are TRBV19 and TRBJ2-1; unclear D gene. Germline V CDR1 and CDR2: LNHDA, SQIVND (reference sequence). The CDR3 covers 12 residues. Trimming cost V 2 bases and J 9 bases, with 8 bases left between them. The CDR3 sequence: CASSISWSEQFF. The CDR3 nucleotides are TGTGCCAGTAGTATAAGTTGGAGTGAGCAGTTCTTC.

The chain uses TRBV9 and TRBJ2-3, with D possibly being TRBD2 (6 bases). The CDR3 runs 16 residues. Germline V lookup: CDR1 SGDLS, CDR2 YYNGEE. Trimming cost V 7 bases and J 0 bases, with 18 bases left between them. Written as DNA, the CDR3 is TGTGCCAGCGCCAGAGGGGTAGCGGATAGCACAGATACGCAGTATTTT. Translation gives CASARGVADSTDTQYF.

This clone was counted a few times. This chain joins TRBV6-2 or TRBV6-3 and TRBJ1-5; TRBD1 is a possible D gene (5 bases). Deletions cut 3 bases from V and 1 base from J, with 16 bases between. CDR3 length: 17 residues. CDR1 is MNHEY and CDR2 is SVGEGT in the germline V gene. This CDR3 is CASSYSSWGGSNQPQHF. The CDR3 nucleotides are TGTGCCAGCAGTTATTCATCTTGGGGGGGAAGCAATCAGCCCCAGCATTTT.

J is TRBJ2-6 and V is TRBV6-6; the match to TRBD1 covers 10 bases. The V gene end was trimmed by 5 bases and the J gene end by 2 bases; junction bases not matched to a gene: 9. CDR1 is MNHNY, CDR2 SVGAGI, per germline (reference sequence). CDR3 length: 18 amino acids. The DNA of the CDR3 is TGTGCCAGCAGTCCCAGGGACAGGGGAAGCCCTGGGGCCAACGTCCTGACTTTC. This gives the protein CASSPRDRGSPGANVLTF.

Turning to this clone: This specimen includes other DNA sequences encoding the same CDR3. The chain has TRBV7-2 and TRBJ2-3; D ambiguous. The germline V and J ends were trimmed by 1 base and 1 base, with 3 bases remaining between them. CDR1 SGHTA and CDR2 FQGNSA come from the germline V gene. The CDR3 runs 13 residues. DNA for the CDR3: TGTGCCAGCAGCTTAGGCGGCACAGATACGCAGTATTTT. Translated: CASSLGGTDTQYF. Looking up the rest from reference TRBV7-2 and TRBJ2-3 gives the full variable domain: GAGVSQSPSNKVTEKGKDVELRCDPISGHTALYWYRQSLGQGLEFLIYFQGNSAPDKSGLPSDRFSAERTGGSVSTLTIQRTQQEDSAVYLCASSLGGTDTQYFGPGTRLTVL.

The gene calls are TRBV10-3 and TRBJ2-2; 8 nucleotides agree with TRBD2. Germline V lookup: CDR1 ENHRY, CDR2 SYGVKD. This CDR3 has 15 residues. V lost 3 bases to trimming and J lost 6 bases; unmatched junction nucleotides: 6. The CDR3 DNA reads as TGTGCCATCAGTGACCCCGGGAGGGCCGCCGGGGAGCTGTTTTTT. It is translated as CAISDPGRAAGELFF.

The J gene is TRBJ1-1, the V gene TRBV5-1; 8 bases map to TRBD1. The CDR3 runs 15 residues. Losses at the gene ends were 4 bases for V and 6 bases for J; bases not matched to a gene: 11. Germline V gene data show CDR1 as SGHRS and CDR2 as YFSETQ. Written as DNA, the CDR3 is TGCGCCAGCAGCAGGGTGACAGGGGATAAGGCTGAAGCTTTCTTT. Its protein is CASSRVTGDKAEAFF.

The V gene is TRBV2, the J gene TRBJ1-5; D unresolved. With 5 bases removed from V and 7 bases from J, the gap between germline ends came to 15 bases. From germline, CDR1 is SNHLY and CDR2 FYNNEI. The CDR3 spans 14 residues. CDR3 region: CASSMGREGQPQHF. DNA for the CDR3: TGTGCCAGCAGTATGGGCCGCGAGGGACAGCCCCAGCATTTT.

The chain uses TRBV5-1 and TRBJ2-5; TRBD2 agrees at 8 bases. J was trimmed by 5 bases and V by 0 bases; bases with no gene match: 6. This CDR3 is 15 amino acids long. CDR1 SGHRS and CDR2 YFSETQ come from the germline V gene. The CDR3 DNA reads as TGCGCCAGCAGCTTGGCGCCGGGAGGGCCGGAGACCCAGTACTTC. Protein sequence: CASSLAPGGPETQYF.

The gene calls are TRBV27 and TRBJ1-1; tentatively, D is TRBD1 (5 bases). Germline loops: CDR1 MNHEY, CDR2 SMNVEV (reference sequence). V lost 5 bases and J 2 bases, leaving 12 bases between the germline ends. The CDR3 is 14 residues long. In DNA form, the CDR3 reads TGTGCCAGCAGTCAGGAGGGACGAAACACTGAAGCTTTCTTT. Amino acid sequence: CASSQEGRNTEAFF.

The chain combines TRBV19 with TRBJ2-3; 7 bases are a match to TRBD1. This CDR3 has 15 residues. Germline trimming cut 7 bases from V and 1 base from J; bases unmatched to any gene: 8. The germline gives CDR1 LNHDA, CDR2 SQIVND (reference sequence). The CDR3 DNA reads as TGTGCCAGTACCGGGCCAACAGGGGGCACAGATACGCAGTATTTT. It yields the protein CASTGPTGGTDTQYF.

Only a few counts were recorded for this clone. This sequence joins TRBV6-1 and TRBJ2-7, with TRBD2 matching 14 bases. CDR3 length: 18 amino acids. The V and J ends lost 0 bases and 7 bases, in that order; junction bases with no gene match: 11. Germline-derived CDR1 and CDR2 are MNHNS and SASEGT. CDR3 residues: CASSEAAGLAGGKGEQYV. CDR3 bases: TGTGCCAGCAGTGAAGCGGCTGGACTAGCGGGGGGTAAAGGAGAGCAGTACGTC.

CDR3 DNA sequence: TGTGCCAGCAGCAAAGGGAAATCGGGGACAGGCCTGCTCCACTTT. It yields the protein CASSKGKSGTGLLHF. The chain joins TRBV21-1 to TRBJ1-6; the table names TRBD1, a call not compared with the DNA. TRBV21-1 is termed a pseudogene. This CDR3 has 15 residues.

The chain employs TRBV7-3 and TRBJ2-1; 14 bases are shared with TRBD2. The CDR3 is 17 residues long. Germline V lookup: CDR1 SGHTA, CDR2 FQGTGA. The junction had 7 bases not matched to a gene; V was cut back by 5 bases and J by 4 bases. CDR3 amino acids: CASSPIGTSGRYNEQFF. The DNA of the CDR3 is TGTGCCAGCAGCCCTATAGGGACTAGCGGGAGATACAATGAGCAGTTCTTC.

The genes are TRBV30 and TRBJ2-1, with 11 bases lining up with TRBD2. V shed 3 bases, J shed 2 bases, and the junction held 9 bases outside the gene matches. Germline V CDR1 and CDR2: GTSNPN, SVGIG (reference sequence). The CDR3 extends over 17 amino acids. CDR3 loop: CAWSDTSGRHTYNEQFF. For the CDR3, the DNA is TGTGCCTGGAGCGACACTAGCGGGAGACATACCTACAATGAGCAGTTCTTC.

J is TRBJ2-3 and V is TRBV6-1, with 7 bases lining up with TRBD2. The germline V gene has CDR1 MNHNS and CDR2 SASEGT. Trimming at V came to 5 bases and at J to 0 bases, leaving 8 bases not matched to a gene. The CDR3 has 16 amino acids. The CDR3 region is CASSQGLGKSTDTQYF. The CDR3, as DNA: TGTGCCAGCAGTCAAGGACTAGGGAAAAGCACAGATACGCAGTATTTT.

The chain recombines TRBV2 with TRBJ2-7, with 9 positions matching TRBD1. J gave up 3 bases and V 6 bases, and 3 bases lay outside the gene matches. CDR1 SNHLY and CDR2 FYNNEI come from the germline V gene. The CDR3 runs 13 residues. CDR3: CASSGTGLYEQYF. Written as DNA, the CDR3 is TGTGCCAGCAGCGGGACAGGGCTCTACGAGCAGTACTTC.

This clone was picked up one time. V is TRBV24-1 and J is TRBJ2-3; D is undetermined. V shed 9 bases and J shed 1 base, with 7 bases lying between them. Germline V CDR1 and CDR2: KGHDR, SFDVKD. This CDR3 spans 12 amino acids. The CDR3 loop reads CATASGTDTQYF. The CDR3 bases are TGTGCCACCGCGAGTGGCACAGATACGCAGTATTTT.

The chain links TRBV6-5 to TRBJ2-7; 9 bases match TRBD1. The CDR3 extends over 14 amino acids. The germline V gene encodes CDR1 MNHEY and CDR2 SVGAGI. J lost 4 bases, V lost 6 bases, and 7 bases had no gene match. The CDR3 DNA reads as TGTGCCAGCAGGTTACAGGGGGCGGGTTACGAGCAGTACGTC. It is translated as CASRLQGAGYEQYV.